The 13 T cell receptor beta chains below come from one sample, sequenced in a study of CD8 T cells in Susac syndrome (dated by TCRdb to about 2019). Library construction relied on the immunoSEQ multiplex PCR assay. RNA was extracted with the RNeasy kit and roughly 0.5 to 1 ug was reverse transcribed using random hexamers. TCRdb reanalyzed the raw reads on its own, using fastp at Q25 for trimming and MiXCR for clone calling, and kept in-frame beta chains. Entries are consolidated by CDR3 protein sequence, retaining the most common genes and DNA. This sample lists 150,000 to 200,000 distinct CDR3 sequences; about 96% were detected once. About 0.12% of the sample comes from the top ten. Sequenced sample: CD4+ T cells from PBMCs. These receptors all come from a human donor with Susac syndrome.

The chain combines TRBV7-9 with TRBJ1-4, with TRBD1 identical over 8 bases. Germline V gene lookup returns CDR1 SEHNR and CDR2 FQNEAQ (reference sequence). J lost 8 bases, V lost 11 bases, and 10 bases had no gene match. CDR3 length: 13 residues. The CDR3 loop is CAGAGGAGEKLFF. The CDR3 nucleotides are TGTGCCGGAGCAGGGGGCGCAGGCGAAAAACTGTTTTTT.

The chain employs TRBV10-3 and TRBJ2-7; maybe TRBD1 (5 bases). The CDR3 runs 11 residues. Germline-derived CDR1 and CDR2 are ENHRY and SYGVKD. V lost 8 bases, J lost 5 bases, and 10 bases lay in between. Here the CDR3 reads CAILRVNEQYF. CDR3 in DNA: TGTGCCATCCTCAGGGTCAACGAGCAGTACTTC.

The table lists this clonotype with a few counts. The chain recombines TRBV30 with TRBJ2-3, with TRBD1 as a possible D gene (6 bases). Germline CDR1 GTSNPN, CDR2 SVGIG (reference sequence). V lost 3 bases and J lost 2, with 12 bases in between. The CDR3 consists of 14 residues. The CDR3 sequence is CAWRETGPTDTQYF. The CDR3 DNA reads as TGTGCCTGGAGGGAGACAGGACCCACAGATACGCAGTATTTT.

The chain has TRBV5-1 and TRBJ1-1; no firm D call. The ends were cut back, 1 base at V and 1 base at J, with 8 bases in the middle. Germline CDR1 and CDR2: SGHRS and YFSETQ. This CDR3 contains 14 residues. This CDR3 reads CASSLTDRNTEAFF. CDR3 coding DNA: TGCGCCAGCAGCTTGACAGATAGGAACACTGAAGCTTTCTTT.

This sequence joins TRBV7-8 and TRBJ2-7, with 8 bases fitting TRBD2. V gave up 5 bases and J gave up 0 bases; unmatched junction bases: 6. The V gene's germline CDR1 is SGHVS and CDR2 FQNEAQ. This CDR3 contains 15 residues. CDR3 sequence reads: CASSPRGGLSYEQYV. The CDR3 DNA follows: TGTGCCAGCAGCCCCCGGGGGGGGCTCTCCTACGAGCAGTACGTC.

The V call is TRBV6-2 or TRBV6-3, the J call TRBJ2-7, with TRBD2 identical over 12 bases. V shed 5 bases and J 1 base; nucleotides not matched to a gene: 3. CDR3 length: 15 residues. Germline V gene sequence: CDR1 MNHEY, CDR2 SVGEGT. In DNA, the CDR3 is TGTGCCAGCAGTCGAACTAGCGGGAGGTCCTACGAGCAGTACTTC. Translating gives CASSRTSGRSYEQYF.

The CDR3 sequence: CSVVRNTEAFF. For the CDR3, the DNA is TGCAGCGTTGTCCGAAACACTGAAGCTTTCTTT. The chain couples TRBV29-1 to TRBJ1-1; D gene ambiguous. CDR3 length equals 11 residues. The V gene's germline CDR1 is SQVTM and CDR2 ANQGSEA. Trimming removed 4 bases from V and 2 bases from J, with 5 bases in between.

For the CDR3, the DNA is TGTGCCAGCAGCTTGGGACAGGGTCCCAACAATGAGCAGTTCTTC. This encodes CASSLGQGPNNEQFF. The chain combines TRBV5-4 with TRBJ2-1, with TRBD1 matching over 7 bases. CDR1 SGHNT and CDR2 YYREEE come from the germline V gene (reference sequence). The J segment lost 5 bases and the V segment lost 0 bases, leaving 5 bases of the junction unmatched. The CDR3 contains 15 residues.

The rearrangement uses TRBV20-1 and TRBJ2-7, with TRBD1 matching over 8 bases. V was clipped by 6 bases and J by 7 bases; unmatched bases: 8. Germline assignment: CDR1 DFQATT and CDR2 SNEGSKA (reference sequence). The CDR3 runs to 12 residues. The CDR3 DNA reads as TGCAGTGCCACGGACAGGGTGAGGGAGCAGTACTTC. This translates into CSATDRVREQYF.

CDR3 protein: CASSISSNQPQHF. In DNA form, the CDR3 reads TGTGCCAGTAGTATCTCCAGCAATCAGCCCCAGCATTTT. The chain uses TRBV19 and TRBJ1-5; D remains unclear. The length of the CDR3 is 13 residues. Trimming took 3 bases from V and 1 from J, leaving 4 bases between them. Germline values: CDR1 LNHDA, CDR2 SQIVND (reference sequence).

V and J are TRBV5-4 and TRBJ2-7; 7 bases align to TRBD1. The CDR3 has 13 residues. Germline loops: CDR1 SGHNT, CDR2 YYREEE (reference sequence). V lost 4 bases and J lost 9; bases outside the gene matches: 10. In nucleotides, the CDR3 is TGTGCCAGCAGCCTTACAGGGGTTGAGCGGCAGTACTTC. This encodes CASSLTGVERQYF.

This chain links TRBV4-3 with TRBJ2-1; possible D gene TRBD2, 6 bases. The length of the CDR3 is 16 residues. V was shortened by 0 bases and J by 12 bases, with 21 bases between the two germline ends. CDR1 is LGHNA and CDR2 is YSLEER in the germline V gene. CDR3 amino acids: CASSQEGTAITPAQFF. The CDR3 nucleotides read TGCGCCAGCAGCCAAGAAGGGACTGCCATAACACCGGCGCAGTTCTTC.

This rearrangement joins TRBV27 to TRBJ2-7; D ambiguous. This CDR3 comprises 13 residues. The V end lost 0 bases, the J end lost 2 bases, and 5 bases lay between the germline ends. The germline V gene has CDR1 MNHEY and CDR2 SMNVEV (reference sequence). The CDR3 loop reads CASSLSPPYEQYF. The CDR3 bases are TGTGCCAGCAGTTTATCCCCTCCCTACGAGCAGTACTTC.